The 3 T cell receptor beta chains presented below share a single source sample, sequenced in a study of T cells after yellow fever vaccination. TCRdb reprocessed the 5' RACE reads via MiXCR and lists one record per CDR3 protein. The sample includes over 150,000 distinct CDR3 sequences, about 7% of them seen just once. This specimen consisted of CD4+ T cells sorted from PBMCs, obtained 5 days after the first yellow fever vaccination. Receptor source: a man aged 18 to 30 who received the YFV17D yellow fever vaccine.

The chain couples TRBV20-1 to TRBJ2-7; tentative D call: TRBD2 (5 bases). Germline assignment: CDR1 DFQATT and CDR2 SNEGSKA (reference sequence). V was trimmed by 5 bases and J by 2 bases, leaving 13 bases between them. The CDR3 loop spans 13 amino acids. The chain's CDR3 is CSAVLRDAYEQYV. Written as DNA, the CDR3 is TGCAGTGCTGTCCTCCGGGATGCCTACGAGCAGTACGTC.

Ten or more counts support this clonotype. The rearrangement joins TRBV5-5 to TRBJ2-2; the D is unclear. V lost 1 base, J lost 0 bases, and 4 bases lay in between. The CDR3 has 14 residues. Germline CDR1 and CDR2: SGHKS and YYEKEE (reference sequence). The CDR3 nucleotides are TGTGCCAGCAGCTTGAGAGCGAACACCGGGGAGCTGTTTTTT. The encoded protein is CASSLRANTGELFF.

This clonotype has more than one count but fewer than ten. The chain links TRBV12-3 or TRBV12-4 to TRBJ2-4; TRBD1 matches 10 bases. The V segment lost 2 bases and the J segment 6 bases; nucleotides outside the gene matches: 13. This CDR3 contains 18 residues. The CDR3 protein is CASSLSLGWDRGGNIQYF. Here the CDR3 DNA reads TGTGCCAGCAGTTTATCACTGGGTTGGGACAGGGGAGGAAACATTCAGTACTTC.